The 7 T cell receptor beta chains below were found in one sample sequenced in a study of blood T cell repertoires in COVID-19. The data were produced by immunoSEQ multiplex PCR, yet TCRdb's version contains in-frame clones alone and is incomplete. The sample lists hundreds of thousands of clones, about 90% occurring once. The specimen sequenced was peripheral blood. The receptors here all came from a woman aged 45-65 years who had recovered from COVID-19.

This clone was detected only once. V gene TRBV6-6 combines with J gene TRBJ2-3; TRBD1 is a possible D gene (6 bases). Trimming took 6 bases from V and 0 from J, leaving 16 bases between them. The CDR3 loop spans 16 amino acids. The germline V gene encodes CDR1 MNHNY and CDR2 SVGAGI (reference sequence). CDR3 residues: CASSQQGALSTDTQYF. In DNA, the CDR3 is TGTGCCAGCAGCCAACAGGGTGCGCTGAGCACAGATACGCAGTATTTT.

J is TRBJ2-2 and V is TRBV2, with TRBD1 matching over 7 bases. V trimming: 7 bases; J trimming: 0 bases; junction bases outside the gene matches: 8. CDR3 size: 16 residues. The germline gives CDR1 SNHLY, CDR2 FYNNEI. Here the CDR3 DNA reads TGTGCCAGCACCCTTGATACAGGGGCGAACACCGGGGAGCTGTTTTTT. As protein: CASTLDTGANTGELFF.

The chain carries TRBV5-8 and TRBJ1-2; no clear D. V gave up 3 bases and J gave up 5 bases, with 14 bases separating them. Germline lookup yields CDR1 SGHTS and CDR2 YDEGEE. The CDR3 loop spans 14 amino acids. This CDR3 is CASSSRTGIYGYTF. CDR3 DNA sequence: TGTGCCAGCAGCTCTCGGACGGGAATTTATGGCTACACCTTC.

This clone was seen once. This chain joins TRBV28 and TRBJ1-2; 7 nucleotides line up with TRBD1. V was pared by 3 bases and J by 8 bases, with 24 bases of the junction left unmatched. There are 19 residues in the CDR3. Germline assignment: CDR1 MDHEN and CDR2 SYDVKM. This CDR3 reads CASSLRIRTGAMGPGGYTF. The CDR3 coding sequence is TGTGCCAGCAGTTTGAGAATTCGTACAGGGGCTATGGGGCCCGGGGGCTACACCTTC.

This clone was detected only once. CDR3 amino acids: CASSYSGTSIYEQFF. Written as DNA, the CDR3 is TGTGCCAGCAGCTACTCCGGGACTAGCATTTATGAGCAGTTCTTC. The rearrangement joins TRBV7-2 to TRBJ2-1; 9 bases match TRBD2. The trim removed 4 bases at V and 8 bases at J, leaving 9 bases unmatched. Germline CDR1 and CDR2: SGHTA and FQGNSA. CDR3 length: 15 amino acids.

The rearrangement uses TRBV28 and TRBJ1-6, with D possibly being TRBD1 (6 bases). Trimming shortened V by 1 base and J by 10 bases, and 14 bases separated the two germline ends. Germline values: CDR1 MDHEN, CDR2 SYDVKM. CDR3 length equals 15 residues. CDR3 in amino acids: CASSLFRGGGSPLHF. The DNA for the CDR3 is TGTGCCAGCAGTTTATTCAGGGGAGGGGGGTCACCCCTCCACTTT.

The V call is TRBV9, the J call TRBJ1-4, with D tentatively TRBD1 (5 bases). V shed 3 bases and J shed 5 bases, with 14 bases lying between them. This CDR3 comprises 15 residues. CDR1 and CDR2 (germline): SGDLS, YYNGEE. CDR3 nucleotides: TGTGCCAGCAGCGCCTACGTGGGGGGGAATGAAAAACTGTTTTTT. This codes for CASSAYVGGNEKLFF.